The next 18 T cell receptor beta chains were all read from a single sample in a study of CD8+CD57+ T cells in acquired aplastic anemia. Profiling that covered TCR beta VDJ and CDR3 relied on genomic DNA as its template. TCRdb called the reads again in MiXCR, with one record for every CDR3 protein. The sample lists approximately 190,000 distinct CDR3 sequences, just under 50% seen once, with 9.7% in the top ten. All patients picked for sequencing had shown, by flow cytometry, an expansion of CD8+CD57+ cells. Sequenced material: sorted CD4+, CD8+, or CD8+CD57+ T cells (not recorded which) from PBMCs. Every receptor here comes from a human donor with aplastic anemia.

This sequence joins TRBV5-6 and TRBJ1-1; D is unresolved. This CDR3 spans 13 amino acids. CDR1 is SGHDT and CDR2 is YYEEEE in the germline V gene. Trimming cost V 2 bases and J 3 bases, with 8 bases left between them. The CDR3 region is CASSFQTDTEAFF. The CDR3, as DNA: TGTGCCAGCAGCTTCCAAACTGACACTGAAGCTTTCTTT.

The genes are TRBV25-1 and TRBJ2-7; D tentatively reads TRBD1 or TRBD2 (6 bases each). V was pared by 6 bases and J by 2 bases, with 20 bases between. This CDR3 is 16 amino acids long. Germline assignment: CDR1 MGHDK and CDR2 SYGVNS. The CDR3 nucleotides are TGTGCCAGCAGCTCACAGTTAGGGGGGATGACCTACGAGCAGTACTTC. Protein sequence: CASSSQLGGMTYEQYF.

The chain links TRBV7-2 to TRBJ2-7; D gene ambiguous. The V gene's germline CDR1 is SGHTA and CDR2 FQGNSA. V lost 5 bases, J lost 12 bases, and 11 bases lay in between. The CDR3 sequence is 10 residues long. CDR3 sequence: CASSHRSLYF. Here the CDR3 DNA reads TGTGCCAGCAGCCACCGGAGCCTGTACTTC.

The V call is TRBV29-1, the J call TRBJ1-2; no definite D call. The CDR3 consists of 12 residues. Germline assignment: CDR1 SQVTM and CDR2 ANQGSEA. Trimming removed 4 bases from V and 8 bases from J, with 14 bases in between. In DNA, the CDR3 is TGCAGCGTTGGTGGAAAGGTAGAGGGCTACACCTTC. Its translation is CSVGGKVEGYTF.

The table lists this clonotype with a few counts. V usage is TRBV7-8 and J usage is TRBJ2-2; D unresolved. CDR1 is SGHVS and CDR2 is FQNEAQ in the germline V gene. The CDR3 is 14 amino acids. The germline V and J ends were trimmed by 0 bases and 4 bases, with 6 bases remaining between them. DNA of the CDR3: TGTGCCAGCAGCTTAGCGACTCCCACCGGGGAGCTGTTTTTT. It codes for CASSLATPTGELFF.

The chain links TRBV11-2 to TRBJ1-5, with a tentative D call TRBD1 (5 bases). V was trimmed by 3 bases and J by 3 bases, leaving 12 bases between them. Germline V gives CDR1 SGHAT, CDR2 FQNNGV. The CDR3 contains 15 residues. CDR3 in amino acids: CASSFHGGYNQPQHF. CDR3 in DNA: TGTGCCAGCAGCTTTCACGGGGGTTACAATCAGCCCCAGCATTTT.

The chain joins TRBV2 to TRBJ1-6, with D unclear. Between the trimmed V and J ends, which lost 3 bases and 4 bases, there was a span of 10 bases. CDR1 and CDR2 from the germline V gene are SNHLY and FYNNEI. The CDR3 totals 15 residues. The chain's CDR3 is CASSDTGAYNSPLHF. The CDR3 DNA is TGTGCCAGCAGTGATACCGGAGCGTATAATTCACCCCTCCACTTT.

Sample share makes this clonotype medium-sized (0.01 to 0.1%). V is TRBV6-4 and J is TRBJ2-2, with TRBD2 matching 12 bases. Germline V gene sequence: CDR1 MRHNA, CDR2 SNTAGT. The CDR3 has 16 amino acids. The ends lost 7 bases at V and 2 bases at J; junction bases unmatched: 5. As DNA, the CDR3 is TGTGCCAGCAAAAGGACTAGCGGGGAAAACACCGGGGAGCTGTTTTTT. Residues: CASKRTSGENTGELFF.

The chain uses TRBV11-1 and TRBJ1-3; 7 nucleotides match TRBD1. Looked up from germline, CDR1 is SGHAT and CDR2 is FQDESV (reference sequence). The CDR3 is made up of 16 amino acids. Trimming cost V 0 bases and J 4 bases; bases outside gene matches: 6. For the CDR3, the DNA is TGTGCCAGCAGCTTAGCCCGGACAGGTCGGGGAAACACCATATATTTT. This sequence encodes CASSLARTGRGNTIYF.

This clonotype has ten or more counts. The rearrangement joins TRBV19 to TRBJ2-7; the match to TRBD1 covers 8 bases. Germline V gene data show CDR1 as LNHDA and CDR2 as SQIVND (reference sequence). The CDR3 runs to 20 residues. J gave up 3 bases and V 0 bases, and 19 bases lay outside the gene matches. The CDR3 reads CASSIDLDREMIQLRYEQYF. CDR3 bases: TGTGCCAGTAGTATAGATCTGGACAGGGAAATGATCCAGCTCCGCTACGAGCAGTACTTC.

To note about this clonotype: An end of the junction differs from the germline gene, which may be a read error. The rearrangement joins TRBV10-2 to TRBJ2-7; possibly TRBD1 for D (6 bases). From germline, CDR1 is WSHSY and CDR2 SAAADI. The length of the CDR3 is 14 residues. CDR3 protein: CTSRPRDKAYEQYF. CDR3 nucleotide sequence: TGCACCAGCAGGCCCCGGGACAAGGCCTACGAGCAGTACTTC.

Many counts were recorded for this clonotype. This CDR3 reads CASSYLLTSQGYEQYF. CDR3 nucleotide sequence: TGTGCCAGCAGTTACCTATTAACTTCTCAGGGGTACGAGCAGTACTTC. The chain is built from TRBV6-6 and TRBJ2-7; TRBD1 might be the D (6 bases). Trimming pared 2 bases from V and 4 bases from J, leaving 18 bases between. This CDR3 is built from 16 residues. Per the germline V gene, CDR1 is MNHNY and CDR2 is SVGAGI (reference sequence).

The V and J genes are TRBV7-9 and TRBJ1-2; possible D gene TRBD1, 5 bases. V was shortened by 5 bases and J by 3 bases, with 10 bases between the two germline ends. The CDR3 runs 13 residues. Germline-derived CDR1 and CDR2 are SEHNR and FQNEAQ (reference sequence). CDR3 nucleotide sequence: TGTGCCAGCAGCCCAGGGTACGACTATGGCTACACCTTC. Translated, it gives CASSPGYDYGYTF. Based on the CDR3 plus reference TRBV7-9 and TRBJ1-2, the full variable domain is DTGVSQNPRHKITKRGQNVTFRCDPISEHNRLYWYRQTLGQGPEFLTYFQNEAQLEKSRLLSDRFSAERPKGSFSTLEIQRTEQGDSAMYLCASSPGYDYGYTFGSGTRLTVV.

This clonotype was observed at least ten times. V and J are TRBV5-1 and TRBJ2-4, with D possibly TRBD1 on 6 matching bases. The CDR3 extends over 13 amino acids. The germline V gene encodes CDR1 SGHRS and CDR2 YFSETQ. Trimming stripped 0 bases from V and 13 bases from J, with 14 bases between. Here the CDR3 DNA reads TGCGCCAGCAGCTTGGCCGAGGGGGACCCACAGTACTTC. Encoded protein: CASSLAEGDPQYF.

The CDR3: CSARTGGNSPLHF. The CDR3 DNA reads TGCAGTGCTAGGACAGGGGGTAATTCACCCCTCCACTTT. The rearrangement uses TRBV20-1 and TRBJ1-6; TRBD1 matches 9 bases. Germline V CDR1 and CDR2: DFQATT, SNEGSKA (reference sequence). The CDR3 length is 13 residues. After removal of 3 bases from V and 6 bases from J, the junction contained 0 bases not matched to a gene.

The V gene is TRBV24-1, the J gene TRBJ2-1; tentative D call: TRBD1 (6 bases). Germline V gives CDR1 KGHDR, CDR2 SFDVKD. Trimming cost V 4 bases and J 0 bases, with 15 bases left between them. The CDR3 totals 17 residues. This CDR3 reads CATSDTGTLGSYNEQFF. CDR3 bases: TGTGCCACCAGTGACACCGGGACATTAGGCTCCTACAATGAGCAGTTCTTC.

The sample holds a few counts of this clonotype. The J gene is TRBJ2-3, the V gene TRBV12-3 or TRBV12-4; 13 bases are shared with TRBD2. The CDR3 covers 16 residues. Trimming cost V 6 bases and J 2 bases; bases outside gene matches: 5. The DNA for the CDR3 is TGTGCCAGCAGCAAAACTAGCGGGAGGGCCACAGATACGCAGTATTTT. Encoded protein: CASSKTSGRATDTQYF.

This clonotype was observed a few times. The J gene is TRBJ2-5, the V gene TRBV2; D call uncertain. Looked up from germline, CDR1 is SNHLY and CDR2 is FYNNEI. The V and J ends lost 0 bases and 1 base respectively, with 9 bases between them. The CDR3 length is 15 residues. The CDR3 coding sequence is TGTGCCAGCAGTGAAGCGGCGTACCTCCAAGAGACCCAGTACTTC. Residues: CASSEAAYLQETQYF.